A single sample gave rise to the 19 T cell receptor beta chains below, sequenced in a study of shared clonotypes between healthy human individuals. Data came from immunoSEQ multiplex PCR; TCRdb stores just in-frame clones and leaves some out. This repertoire shows more than 1 million clones, around 82% found once; its top ten account for approximately 0.52%. Material: memory CD4+ T cells from PBMCs. As for subset: CD45RA-negative fraction. These TCRs come from a man between 18 and 29 years old in good health. Some clones in this sample may be carry-over from other donors' samples.

The gene calls are TRBV6-5 and TRBJ1-1, with D maybe TRBD1 (5 bases). Between the trimmed V and J ends, which lost 5 bases and 1 base, there was a span of 14 bases. The CDR3 spans 15 residues. The germline V gene has CDR1 MNHEY and CDR2 SVGAGI. In DNA form, the CDR3 reads TGTGCCAGCAGTCGTCGCAGGGCTAAGAACACTGAAGCTTTCTTT. Translating gives CASSRRRAKNTEAFF.

J is TRBJ2-3 and V is TRBV7-2; D is perhaps TRBD1 or TRBD2 (5 bases each). Germline lookup yields CDR1 SGHTA and CDR2 FQGNSA. V was shortened by 6 bases and J by 5 bases, with 9 bases between the two germline ends. CDR3 length: 12 residues. The CDR3 DNA is TGTGCCAGCAGTCGGGACCAAGATACGCAGTATTTT. Translated, it gives CASSRDQDTQYF.

The chain is built from TRBV5-1 and TRBJ2-1; possibly TRBD1 or TRBD2 for D (5 bases each). Trimming removed 3 bases at V and 14 bases at J, with 12 bases between. The CDR3 runs 11 residues. CDR1 is SGHRS, CDR2 YFSETQ, per germline. The CDR3 reads CASSWGWDKFF. The CDR3 nucleotides are TGCGCCAGCAGCTGGGGGTGGGATAAGTTCTTC. The full variable domain, completed using reference TRBV5-1 and TRBJ2-1, is KAGVTQTPRYLIKTRGQQVTLSCSPISGHRSVSWYQQTPGQGLQFLFEYFSETQRNKGNFPGRFSGRQFSNSRSEMNVSTLELGDSALYLCASSWGWDKFFGPGTRLTVL.

The V gene is TRBV5-4, the J gene TRBJ2-1, with D perhaps TRBD1 (5 bases). The CDR3 totals 14 residues. The V end was cut by 4 bases, the J end by 1 base, with 9 bases between. Germline V gene sequence: CDR1 SGHNT, CDR2 YYREEE (reference sequence). The CDR3: CASSPNRSYNEQFF. In nucleotides, the CDR3 is TGTGCCAGCAGCCCGAACAGGTCCTACAATGAGCAGTTCTTC.

This clone has only one observation. This chain connects TRBV7-9 to TRBJ2-5, with D perhaps TRBD1 (5 bases). CDR3 length: 13 residues. The V gene's germline CDR1 is SEHNR and CDR2 FQNEAQ (reference sequence). V gave up 2 bases and J gave up 3 bases, with 7 bases separating them. The CDR3 DNA sequence: TGTGCCAGCAGCTTAACCAGGGAAGAGACCCAGTACTTC. It is translated as CASSLTREETQYF.

The chain recombines TRBV15 with TRBJ2-3; possibly TRBD2 for D (6 bases). Trimming left V 1 base short and J 4 bases short, with 15 bases between. This CDR3 is 16 amino acids long. Germline CDR1 LNHNV, CDR2 YYDKDF (reference sequence). The CDR3 protein is CATSRAASEAPDTQYF. The CDR3 coding sequence is TGTGCCACCAGCAGAGCTGCTAGCGAGGCTCCAGATACGCAGTATTTT.

The chain combines TRBV5-1 with TRBJ2-7, with 8 bases aligning to TRBD2. The germline CDR1 and CDR2 sequences are SGHRS and YFSETQ. The CDR3 length is 17 residues. J was trimmed by 1 base and V by 4 bases; bases with no gene match: 13. The CDR3 reads CASSQTGLAATSYEQYF. CDR3 DNA sequence: TGCGCCAGCAGCCAGACTGGACTAGCCGCTACTTCCTACGAGCAGTACTTC.

The rearrangement joins TRBV28 to TRBJ2-5; 12 positions match TRBD2. The CDR3 is 18 amino acids. Per germline, CDR1 MDHEN and CDR2 SYDVKM. V gave up 6 bases and J gave up 5 bases; unmatched junction bases: 16. The DNA for the CDR3 is TGTGCCAGCAGCCCAACCCCGGCTAGCGGGAGGGCCCGGGAGACCCAGTACTTC. Translating gives CASSPTPASGRARETQYF.

This clone was seen once. This sequence joins TRBV6-5 and TRBJ2-4, with D possibly being TRBD1 or TRBD2 (5 bases each). CDR3 length equals 15 residues. V was pared by 5 bases and J by 3 bases, with 14 bases between. CDR1 is MNHEY and CDR2 is SVGAGI in the germline V gene. Written as DNA, the CDR3 is TGTGCCAGCAGTCCGACGAGAGGGGTCAAAAACATTCAGTACTTC. Translating gives CASSPTRGVKNIQYF.

The V gene is TRBV18, the J gene TRBJ2-3; 8 bases line up with TRBD2. The CDR3 consists of 15 residues. Trimming removed 6 bases from V and 6 bases from J; junction bases left unmatched: 11. Germline-derived CDR1 and CDR2 are KGHSH and LQKENI. The CDR3 DNA sequence: TGTGCCAGCTCCCCTCAGCGGGAGAGGATGGATACGCAGTATTTT. Translating gives CASSPQRERMDTQYF.

The CDR3 DNA sequence: TGCGCCAGCAGCCTATCCTCCTTGAACAATGAGCAGTTCTTC. Amino acids: CASSLSSLNNEQFF. This rearrangement joins TRBV5-1 to TRBJ2-1; the D is unclear. The CDR3 covers 14 residues. Deletions cut 4 bases from V and 5 bases from J, with 13 bases between. Germline CDR1 SGHRS, CDR2 YFSETQ.

The CDR3 reads CASGLAPGNTIYF. The CDR3 DNA sequence: TGTGCTAGTGGTTTGGCCCCTGGAAACACCATATATTTT. The rearrangement joins TRBV12-5 to TRBJ1-3; D is ambiguous. The CDR3 has 13 residues. Germline assignment: CDR1 LGHNT and CDR2 FRNRAP. V was clipped by 1 base and J by 2 bases, with 3 bases between them.

The CDR3 spells CASSQDYGVKNYGYTF. DNA of the CDR3: TGTGCCAGCAGCCAAGATTATGGGGTGAAGAACTATGGCTACACCTTC. The chain links TRBV14 to TRBJ1-2; D uncertain. CDR3 length equals 16 residues. Germline V gene sequence: CDR1 SGHDN, CDR2 FVKESK. The V and J ends lost 0 bases and 2 bases respectively, with 13 bases between them.

J is TRBJ1-2 and V is TRBV6-1; D perhaps matches TRBD1 (5 bases). Looked up from germline, CDR1 is MNHNS and CDR2 is SASEGT. The CDR3 consists of 10 residues. Trimming cost V 5 bases and J 8 bases, with 6 bases left between them. The CDR3 here is CASSYRGYTF. The CDR3 DNA reads TGTGCCAGCAGTTACAGGGGCTACACCTTC.

CDR3 amino acids: CASRRLAGGYEQYF. The CDR3 DNA reads TGTGCCAGCCGCCGCCTAGCGGGAGGGTACGAGCAGTACTTC. The V and J genes are TRBV11-2 and TRBJ2-7; 12 bases agree with TRBD2. The germline CDR1 and CDR2 sequences are SGHAT and FQNNGV. The CDR3 loop spans 14 amino acids. V shed 8 bases and J 4 bases; nucleotides not matched to a gene: 6. Full variable domain (outside the CDR3, taken from reference TRBV11-2 and TRBJ2-7): EAGVAQSPRYKIIEKRQSVAFWCNPISGHATLYWYQQILGQGPKLLIQFQNNGVVDDSQLPKDRFSAERLKGVDSTLKIQPAKLEDSAVYLCASRRLAGGYEQYFGPGTRLTVT.

V and J are TRBV27 and TRBJ2-7; 10 bases align to TRBD1. CDR1 is MNHEY, CDR2 SMNVEV, per germline (reference sequence). The CDR3 contains 15 residues. J gave up 2 bases and V 0 bases, and 1 base lay outside the gene matches. CDR3 nucleotides: TGTGCCAGCAGTTTATCGACAGGGGGCACCTACGAGCAGTACTTC. It codes for CASSLSTGGTYEQYF.

V usage is TRBV4-2 and J usage is TRBJ2-2; 7 bases map to TRBD2. The V gene's germline CDR1 is LGHNA and CDR2 YNFKEQ. The CDR3 totals 21 residues. The trim removed 1 base at V and 2 bases at J, leaving 19 bases unmatched. As DNA, the CDR3 is TGTGCCAGCAGCCAAGGAGTGGGTCCCGCGGTTCAGCGGGACAACACCGGGGAGCTGTTTTTT. It yields the protein CASSQGVGPAVQRDNTGELFF.

The chain couples TRBV6-4 to TRBJ2-7, with D possibly TRBD2 on 8 matching bases. V was trimmed by 6 bases and J by 2 bases, leaving 26 bases between them. Germline CDR1 reads MRHNA; CDR2 reads SNTAGT. The length of the CDR3 is 18 residues. The CDR3 DNA follows: TGTGCCAGCAGGACCGGGAGGGACAGTCAATCAGTACCCTACGAGCAGTACTTC. As protein: CASRTGRDSQSVPYEQYF.

The chain uses TRBV2 and TRBJ2-1; D possibly corresponds to TRBD2 (5 bases). The CDR3 contains 15 residues. The V end was cut by 5 bases, the J end by 7 bases, with 18 bases between. Germline V lookup: CDR1 SNHLY, CDR2 FYNNEI. The CDR3 protein is CASSLRGVGRNEQFF. The CDR3 DNA reads as TGTGCCAGCAGTCTACGGGGAGTAGGCCGGAATGAGCAGTTCTTC.